This TCR beta chain was found in a study of blood T cell repertoires in COVID-19. With 6 bases removed from V and 3 bases from J, the gap between germline ends came to 18 bases. This CDR3 is 16 amino acids long. Germline V CDR1 and CDR2: MGHDK, SYGVNS. Clones were sequenced by immunoSEQ multiplex PCR, and TCRdb holds only the in-frame ones, with some missing. The data show fewer than 300,000 clones, around 88% seen once. This TCR was sampled from a man aged 25-40 years with acute or convalescent COVID-19. V and J are TRBV25-1 and TRBJ1-5, with a tentative D call TRBD1 (5 bases). The sample comprised peripheral blood. The CDR3 loop is CASSLELQDDNQPQHF. DNA of the CDR3: TGTGCCAGCAGCCTGGAGTTACAGGATGACAATCAGCCCCAGCATTTT.